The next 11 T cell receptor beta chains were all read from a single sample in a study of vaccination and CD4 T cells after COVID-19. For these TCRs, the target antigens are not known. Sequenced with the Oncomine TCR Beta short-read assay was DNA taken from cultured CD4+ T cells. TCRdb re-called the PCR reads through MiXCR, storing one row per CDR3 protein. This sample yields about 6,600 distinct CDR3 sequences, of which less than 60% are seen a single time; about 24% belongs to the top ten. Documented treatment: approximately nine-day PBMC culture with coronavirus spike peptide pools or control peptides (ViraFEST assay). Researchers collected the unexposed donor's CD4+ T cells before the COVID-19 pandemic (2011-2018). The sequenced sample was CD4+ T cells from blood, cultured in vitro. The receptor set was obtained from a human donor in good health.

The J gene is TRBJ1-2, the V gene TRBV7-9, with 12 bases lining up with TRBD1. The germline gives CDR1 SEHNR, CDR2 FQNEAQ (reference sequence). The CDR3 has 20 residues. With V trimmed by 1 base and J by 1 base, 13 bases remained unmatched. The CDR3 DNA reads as TGTGCCAGCAGCTTAGACGAGTTGCGGGACAGGGGGCAGGGTAACTATGGCTACACCTTC. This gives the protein CASSLDELRDRGQGNYGYTF.

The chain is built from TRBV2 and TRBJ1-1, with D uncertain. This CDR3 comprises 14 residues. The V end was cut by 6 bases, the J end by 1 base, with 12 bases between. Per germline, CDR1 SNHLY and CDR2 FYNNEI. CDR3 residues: CASRTGSGNTEAFF. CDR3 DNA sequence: TGTGCCAGCAGGACCGGATCGGGGAACACTGAAGCTTTCTTT.

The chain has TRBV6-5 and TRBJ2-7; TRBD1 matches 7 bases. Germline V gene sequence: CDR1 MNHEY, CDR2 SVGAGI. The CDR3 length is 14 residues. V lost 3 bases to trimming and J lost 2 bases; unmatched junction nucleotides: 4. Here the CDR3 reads CASSYKGATYEQYF. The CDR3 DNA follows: TGTGCCAGCAGTTATAAGGGGGCCACCTACGAGCAGTACTTC.

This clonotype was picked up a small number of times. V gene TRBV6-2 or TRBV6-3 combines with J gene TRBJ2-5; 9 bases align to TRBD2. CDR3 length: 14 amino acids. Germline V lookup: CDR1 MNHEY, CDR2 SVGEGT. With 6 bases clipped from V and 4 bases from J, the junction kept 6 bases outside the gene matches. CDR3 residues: CASSRLAARETQYF. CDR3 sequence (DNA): TGTGCCAGCAGCAGACTAGCGGCAAGAGAGACCCAGTACTTC.

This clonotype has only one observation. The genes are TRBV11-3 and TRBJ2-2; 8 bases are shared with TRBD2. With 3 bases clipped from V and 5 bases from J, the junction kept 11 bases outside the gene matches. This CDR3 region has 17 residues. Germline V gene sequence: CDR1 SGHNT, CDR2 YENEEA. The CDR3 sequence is CASSFEGSGILTGELFF. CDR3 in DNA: TGTGCCAGCAGCTTCGAGGGTAGCGGGATTCTTACCGGGGAGCTGTTTTTT.

The CDR3 DNA reads TGTGCCAGCAGCTTGGGACCTTTCGCCTACGAGCAGTACTTC. Encoded protein: CASSLGPFAYEQYF. This rearrangement joins TRBV5-4 to TRBJ2-7; D remains ambiguous. This CDR3 spans 14 amino acids. Germline V gene lookup returns CDR1 SGHNT and CDR2 YYREEE (reference sequence). With 0 bases removed from V and 2 bases from J, the gap between germline ends came to 9 bases. Based on the CDR3 plus reference TRBV5-4 and TRBJ2-7, the full variable domain is ETGVTQSPTHLIKTRGQQVTLRCSSQSGHNTVSWYQQALGQGPQFIFQYYREEENGRGNFPPRFSGLQFPNYSSELNVNALELDDSALYLCASSLGPFAYEQYFGPGTRLTVT.

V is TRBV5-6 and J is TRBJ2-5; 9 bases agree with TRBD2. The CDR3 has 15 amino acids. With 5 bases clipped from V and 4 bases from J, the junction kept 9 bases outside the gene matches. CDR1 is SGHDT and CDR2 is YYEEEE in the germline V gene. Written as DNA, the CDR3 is TGTGCCAGCAGATATCTCGGCGGGGGGGGAGAGACCCAGTACTTC. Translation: CASRYLGGGGETQYF.

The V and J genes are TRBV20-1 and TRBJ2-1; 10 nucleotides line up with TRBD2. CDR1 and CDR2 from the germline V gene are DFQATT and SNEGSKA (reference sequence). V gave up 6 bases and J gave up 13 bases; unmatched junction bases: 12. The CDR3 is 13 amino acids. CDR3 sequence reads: CSAVPGLAKEQFF. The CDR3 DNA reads TGCAGTGCAGTACCGGGACTAGCGAAGGAACAGTTCTTC.

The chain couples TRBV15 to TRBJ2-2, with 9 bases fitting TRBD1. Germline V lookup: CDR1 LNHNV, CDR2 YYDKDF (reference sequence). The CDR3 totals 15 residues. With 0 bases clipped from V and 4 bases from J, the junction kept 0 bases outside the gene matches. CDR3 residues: CATSRETGGTGELFF. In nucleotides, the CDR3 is TGTGCCACCAGCAGAGAGACAGGGGGCACCGGGGAGCTGTTTTTT.

The CDR3 DNA follows: TGCAGTGCTAGCGGGACGGTCTACACTGAAGCTTTCTTT. This codes for CSASGTVYTEAFF. The rearrangement uses TRBV20-1 and TRBJ1-1; a weak D match, TRBD1 (5 bases). This CDR3 contains 13 residues. V gave up 3 bases and J gave up 3 bases, with 11 bases separating them. In germline, CDR1 is DFQATT, CDR2 SNEGSKA (reference sequence).

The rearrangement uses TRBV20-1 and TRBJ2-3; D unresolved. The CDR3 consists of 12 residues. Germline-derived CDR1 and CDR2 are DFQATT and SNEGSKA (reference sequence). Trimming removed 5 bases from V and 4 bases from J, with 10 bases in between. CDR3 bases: TGCAGTGCTCCCGTCACCGCAGATACGCAGTATTTT. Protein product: CSAPVTADTQYF.